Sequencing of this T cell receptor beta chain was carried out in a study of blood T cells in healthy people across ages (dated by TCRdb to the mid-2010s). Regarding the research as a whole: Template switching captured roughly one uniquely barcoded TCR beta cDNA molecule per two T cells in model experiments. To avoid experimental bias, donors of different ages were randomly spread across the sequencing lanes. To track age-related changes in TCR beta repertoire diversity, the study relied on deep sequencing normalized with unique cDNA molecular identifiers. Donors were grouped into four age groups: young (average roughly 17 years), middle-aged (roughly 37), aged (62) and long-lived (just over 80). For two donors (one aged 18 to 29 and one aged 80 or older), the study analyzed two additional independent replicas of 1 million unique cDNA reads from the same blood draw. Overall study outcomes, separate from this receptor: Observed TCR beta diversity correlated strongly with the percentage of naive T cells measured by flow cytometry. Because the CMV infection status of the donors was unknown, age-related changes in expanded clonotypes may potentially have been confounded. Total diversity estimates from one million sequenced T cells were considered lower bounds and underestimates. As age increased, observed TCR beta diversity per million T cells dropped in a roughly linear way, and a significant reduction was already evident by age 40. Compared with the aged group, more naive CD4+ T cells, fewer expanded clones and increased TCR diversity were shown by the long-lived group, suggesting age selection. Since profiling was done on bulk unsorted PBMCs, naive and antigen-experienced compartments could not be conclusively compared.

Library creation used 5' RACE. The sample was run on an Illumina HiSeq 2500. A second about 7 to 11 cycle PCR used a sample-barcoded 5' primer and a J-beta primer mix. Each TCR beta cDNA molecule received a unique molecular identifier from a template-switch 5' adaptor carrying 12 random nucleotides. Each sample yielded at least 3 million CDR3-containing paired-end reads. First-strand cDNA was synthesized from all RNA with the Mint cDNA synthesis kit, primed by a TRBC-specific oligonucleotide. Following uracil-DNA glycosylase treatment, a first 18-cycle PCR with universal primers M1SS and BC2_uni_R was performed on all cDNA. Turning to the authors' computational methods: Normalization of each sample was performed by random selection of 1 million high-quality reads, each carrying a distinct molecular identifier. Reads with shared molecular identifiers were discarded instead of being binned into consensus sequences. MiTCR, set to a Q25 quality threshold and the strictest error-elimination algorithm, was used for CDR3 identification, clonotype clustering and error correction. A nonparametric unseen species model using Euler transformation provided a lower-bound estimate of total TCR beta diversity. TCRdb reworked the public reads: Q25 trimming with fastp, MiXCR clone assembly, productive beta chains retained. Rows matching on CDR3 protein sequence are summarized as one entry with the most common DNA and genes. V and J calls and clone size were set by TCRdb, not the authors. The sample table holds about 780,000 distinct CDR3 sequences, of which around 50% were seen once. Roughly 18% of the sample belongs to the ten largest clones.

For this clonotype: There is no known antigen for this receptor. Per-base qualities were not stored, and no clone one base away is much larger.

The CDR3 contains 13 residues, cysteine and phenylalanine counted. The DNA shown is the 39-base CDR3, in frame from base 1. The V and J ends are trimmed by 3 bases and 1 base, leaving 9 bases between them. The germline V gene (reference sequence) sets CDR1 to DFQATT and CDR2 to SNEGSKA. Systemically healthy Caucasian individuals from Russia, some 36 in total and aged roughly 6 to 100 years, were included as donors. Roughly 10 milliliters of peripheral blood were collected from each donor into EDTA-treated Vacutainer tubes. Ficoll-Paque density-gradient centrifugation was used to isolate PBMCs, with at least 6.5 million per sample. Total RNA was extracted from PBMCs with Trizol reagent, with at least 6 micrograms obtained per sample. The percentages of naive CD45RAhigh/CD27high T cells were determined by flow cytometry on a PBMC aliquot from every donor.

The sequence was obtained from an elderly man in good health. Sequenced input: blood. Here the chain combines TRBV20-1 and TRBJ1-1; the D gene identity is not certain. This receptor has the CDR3 CSASSLRNTEAFF. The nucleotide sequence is TGCAGTGCTAGTTCGCTTAGGAACACTGAAGCTTTCTTT.